Sequencing of this T cell receptor beta chain was carried out in a study of cytomegalovirus exposure and HLA in healthy donors. Everyone who donated was a healthy bone marrow donor. This clone was seen only a few times. Antigen unknown. General study findings and limits: Cytomegalovirus-associated status was assigned to roughly 160 TCR beta chains. It was in a later analysis that TCR association rates were seen to vary by HLA locus, highest for DRB1 and lowest for HLA-C.

Trimming removed 2 bases from V and 2 bases from J, with 9 bases in between. Germline V gene lookup returns CDR1 MGHRA and CDR2 YSYEKL. This CDR3 region has 14 residues. Primers: 60 Vbeta forward and 13 Jbeta reverse. Some clones are missing from TCRdb's copy, which holds only in-frame ones; the method was immunoSEQ multiplex PCR. Of some 220,000 clones listed, more than 70% are singletons. The chain uses TRBV4-1 and TRBJ1-1; maybe TRBD1 (6 bases). The clonotype was recovered from a boy aged 10-17 years in good health and CMV-seronegative. Sequencing was done on a sample of PBMCs. CDR3 bases: TGCGCCAGCAGCCAATGGACAGTTAACACTGAAGCTTTCTTT. Amino acids: CASSQWTVNTEAFF.